The sequence of this TCR beta chain was determined in a study of cytomegalovirus exposure and HLA in healthy donors. The germline gives CDR1 SGHRS, CDR2 YFSETQ. Between the trimmed V and J ends, which lost 9 bases and 3 bases, there was a span of 15 bases. CDR3 length: 14 amino acids. Some clones are missing from TCRdb's copy, which holds only in-frame ones; the method was immunoSEQ multiplex PCR. Among around 250,000 clones, around 91% were seen once, and the ten largest hold 0.37%. The chain employs TRBV5-1 and TRBJ2-2, with a weak D call TRBD2 (7 bases). The TCR comes from a woman aged 18 to 35 in good health and CMV-seronegative. Sequenced material: PBMCs. The CDR3, as DNA: TGCGCCACCAGAGGGGGGGCTGACACCGGGGAGCTGTTTTTT. Translated, it gives CATRGGADTGELFF.